The TCR beta chain described here comes from a study of vaccination and CD4 T cells after COVID-19 (dated 2022 in TCRdb). Background for the entire study: SARS-CoV-2 positivity had been established in the convalescent patients by nasal swab PCR, and mild disease was recorded in about 9 of these patients and severe disease in one. Post-COVID blood samples from convalescent patients were collected a median of around 110 days after diagnosis, with a range of roughly 35 to 161 days. In 10 COVID-19 convalescent patients and a handful of infection-naive healthy vaccine recipients, the spike-specific CD4+ TCR repertoire before mRNA vaccination was compared with the repertoire after mRNA vaccination. Post-vaccine blood samples were obtained a median of around 67 days after the second vaccine dose, with a range of roughly 13 to 250 days. The cultures were stimulated with overlapping spike peptide pools from SARS-CoV-2 and from the common cold coronaviruses HCoV-NL63, HCoV-OC43 and HCoV-229E. Two doses of either the Pfizer-BioNTech BNT162b2 vaccine (n=8) or the Moderna mRNA-1273 vaccine (n=2) were administered to participants. In the convalescent cohort there were six males and four females, among whom were two Hispanic individuals, seven Caucasians, two Asians and one multiracial person. Control cultures used a CEFX viral epitope pool as positive control, an HIV-1 Nef peptide pool as negative control, or no peptide. Study-wide findings and limitations: An increase in the median number of SARS-CoV-2-reactive clonotypes from 21 after infection to approximately 41 after vaccination was observed, but the change was not found to be significant. Nearly all vaccine-specific clones in convalescent patients (304 of 307) were mono-reactive for SARS-CoV-2 spike rather than cross-reactive with common cold coronaviruses. Relatively few convalescent patients were included in the study, and early timepoints after natural infection were not analyzed. Among the post-vaccine SARS-CoV-2-reactive clones in convalescent patients, a median approximately 86% showed up only after vaccination, which suggests vaccine-specific priming.

What the treatment or condition label conveys for this sample: approximately nine-day PBMC culture with coronavirus spike peptide pools or control peptides (ViraFEST assay). To expand antigen-specific T cells with peptide pools and then pick out the expanded clonotypes through TCR sequencing, the study relied on the ViraFEST assay. The positive SARS-CoV-2 PCR tests of the convalescent patients were dated from March to December 2020, before the Alpha, Beta and Delta variants emerged in the United States. PBMCs were cultured at roughly 1.9 million per well in IMDM supplemented with approximately 4.7% human AB serum and approximately 10 IU/ml IL-2, with about 9 ug/ml peptide pools added. On days 3 and 7, half of the culture medium was replaced with fresh IL-2-containing medium. After roughly 11 days of culture, CD4+ T cells were isolated by negative selection with the EasySep CD4+ T cell isolation kit. Ficoll-Paque Plus gradient centrifugation was used to isolate PBMCs from whole blood, and the isolated PBMCs were then either used fresh or cryopreserved at -140C. Each culture condition was generally run in triplicate wells.

Library preparation was by PCR. DNA from cultured CD4+ T cells was subjected to TCR sequencing with the Oncomine TCR Beta short-read assay at the Johns Hopkins FTIC core. The QIAamp micro DNA kit was used to extract genomic DNA from the cultured CD4+ T cells. Oncomine TCR Beta libraries from cultured CD4+ T cells were pooled using unique dual indexes and sequenced on an Illumina iSeq 100. Concerning the study's data processing: Non-productive sequences were filtered out, and CDR3s that did not start with C, did not end with F or W, or were shorter than 7 amino acids were discarded. Antigen-specific clonotypes were identified with the MANAFEST web application by comparing peptide-stimulated wells with reference and other culture wells. For a clone to be called positive, the clone needed an FDR below 0.05, an odds ratio above 5, and a productive frequency above 0.1% in at least two of three replicate wells. A clonotype was classed as cross-reactive if the clonotype showed significant expansion both in SARS-CoV-2 spike wells and in at least one common cold coronavirus spike condition. Similarity between CDR3 sequences was evaluated in R version 3.6.1 using Levenshtein distances (stringdist) and unrooted phylogenetic trees (ape). The public reads were reanalyzed by TCRdb: fastp trimming at Q25, MiXCR alignment, in-frame beta chains only. CDR3 protein sequences are deduplicated, and each keeps its most common genes and DNA. The V and J calls reflect TCRdb's pipeline rather than the authors' work. The sample table records about 20,000 distinct CDR3 sequences; around 50% of these occur just once. Approximately 7.5% of the sample is taken by the ten largest.

Turning to this clonotype: No antigen is known for it. Base qualities are not provided; no much larger clone lies one nucleotide away.

The germline V gene (reference sequence) supplies CDR1 DFQATT and CDR2 SNEGSKA. The CDR3 contains 13 residues, cysteine and phenylalanine counted. Only the CDR3 DNA stays, 39 bases, in frame from base 1. The germline ends are 9 bases apart after V is trimmed by 3 bases and J by 1 base. This TCR came from a human donor who had recovered from COVID-19. The chain joins TRBV20-1 to TRBJ1-1, with the identity of the D gene unclear. The sample comprised CD4+ T cells from blood, cultured in vitro. In nucleotide form, the sequence is TGCAGTGCTAGGAAACAGACGAACACTGAAGCTTTCTTT. Its amino acids are CSARKQTNTEAFF.